Listed here are 15 T cell receptor beta chains from one sample, sequenced in a study of T-cell memory formation after mild COVID-19 (dated by TCRdb to the early 2020s). Library generation was performed with 5' RACE. The reads were generated on an Illumina NovaSeq 6000. The public reads were reanalyzed by TCRdb: fastp trimming at Q25, MiXCR alignment, in-frame beta chains only. One record per CDR3 amino acid sequence lists the most common genes and DNA. In this sample the table shows roughly 110,000 distinct CDR3 sequences, 22% of which occur a single time. About 38% of the sample is taken by the ten largest. Sequenced material: PBMCs or a T cell subset sorted from them (not recorded which). These receptors were taken from a man younger than 35 who had mild COVID-19 (a few samples of this study predate the infection). The sample titles of this study are shuffled in the database, so cell type and time point are left out; the donor was told from shared clones.

The chain is built from TRBV3-1 and TRBJ2-7, with 9 positions matching TRBD1. The V gene's germline CDR1 is LGHDT and CDR2 YNNKEL (reference sequence). The ends lost 4 bases at V and 3 bases at J; junction bases unmatched: 4. The CDR3 spans 14 residues. The CDR3 coding sequence is TGTGCCAGCAGCCCCCGGGACAGGGACTACGAGCAGTACGTC. It translates to CASSPRDRDYEQYV.

A few counts support this clonotype. V and J are TRBV7-2 and TRBJ2-7; D gene unclear. V dropped 5 bases and J dropped 5 bases, with 13 bases sitting between them. Germline CDR1 and CDR2: SGHTA and FQGNSA. The CDR3 consists of 13 residues. The CDR3 bases are TGTGCCAGCAGCCCGCCGTCGGGTCACGAGCAGTACGTC. This codes for CASSPPSGHEQYV.

The chain links TRBV4-2 to TRBJ2-7; 10 bases fit TRBD1. The length of the CDR3 is 16 residues. Per germline, CDR1 LGHNA and CDR2 YNFKEQ. The junction had 9 bases not matched to a gene; V was cut back by 0 bases and J by 7 bases. CDR3: CASSQELGTGAREQYV. The DNA for the CDR3 is TGTGCCAGCAGCCAAGAACTCGGGACAGGGGCCCGGGAGCAGTACGTC.

J is TRBJ1-1 and V is TRBV7-9; D is perhaps TRBD1 (5 bases). This CDR3 is built from 11 residues. Trimming shortened V by 5 bases and J by 10 bases, and 11 bases separated the two germline ends. From germline, CDR1 is SEHNR and CDR2 FQNEAQ (reference sequence). The CDR3 region is CASSRGVGAFF. CDR3 DNA sequence: TGTGCCAGCAGCCGGGGGGTTGGAGCTTTCTTT.

The table lists this clonotype with a few counts. This chain links TRBV10-3 with TRBJ2-7; D call uncertain. The V gene lost 0 bases and the J gene lost 6 bases, with 12 bases spanning the gap. The CDR3 consists of 14 residues. CDR1 and CDR2 (germline): ENHRY, SYGVKD. This CDR3 is CAISESGQSREQYF. The CDR3 DNA follows: TGTGCCATCAGTGAGTCTGGGCAGTCTCGCGAGCAGTACTTC.

The chain carries TRBV9 and TRBJ1-1; possibly TRBD1 for D (6 bases). Germline loops: CDR1 SGDLS, CDR2 YYNGEE. V lost 3 bases, J lost 4 bases, and 10 bases lay in between. This CDR3 is built from 13 residues. CDR3 region: CASSGGGGTEAFF. CDR3 nucleotide sequence: TGTGCCAGCAGCGGAGGGGGTGGCACTGAAGCTTTCTTT.

The V call is TRBV12-3 or TRBV12-4, the J call TRBJ2-1, with a weak D call TRBD2 (6 bases). The CDR3 length is 14 residues. Trimming left V 7 bases short and J 2 bases short, with 12 bases between. CDR3 region: CASKVRGPYNEQFF. The CDR3 nucleotides read TGTGCCAGCAAGGTGCGGGGCCCCTACAATGAGCAGTTCTTC.

This clonotype is classed as medium-sized. One end of the junction fails to match germline, which may point to a read error. This chain joins TRBV7-6 and TRBJ2-7, with TRBD1 as a possible D gene (5 bases). The CDR3 sequence is 14 residues long. The germline gives CDR1 SGHVS, CDR2 FNYEAQ. The CDR3 sequence is CASSLGGTSYEQYF. The CDR3 DNA follows: TGTGCCAGCAGCTTAGGGGGCACGTCCTATGAGCAGTACTTC. The full variable domain, rest sourced from reference TRBV7-6 and TRBJ2-7, is GAGVSQSPRYKVTKRGQDVALRCDPISGHVSLYWYRQALGQGPEFLTYFNYEAQQDKSGLPNDRFSAERPEGSISTLTIQRTEQRDSAMYRCASSLGGTSYEQYFGPGTRLTVT.

The chain couples TRBV2 to TRBJ2-1; TRBD2 might be the D (7 bases). The V and J ends lost 8 bases and 10 bases respectively, with 12 bases between them. The CDR3 is 11 amino acids. Germline V gene sequence: CDR1 SNHLY, CDR2 FYNNEI. Here the CDR3 reads CASLRGGEQFF. The CDR3 nucleotides are TGTGCCAGCCTCAGGGGAGGGGAGCAGTTCTTC.

The chain combines TRBV9 with TRBJ2-1, with 7 bases matching TRBD2. This CDR3 is built from 15 residues. V lost 2 bases to trimming and J lost 2 bases; unmatched junction nucleotides: 4. Germline V gives CDR1 SGDLS, CDR2 YYNGEE. The chain's CDR3 is CASSVPSGTYNEQFF. CDR3 bases: TGTGCCAGCAGCGTCCCCAGCGGGACCTACAATGAGCAGTTCTTC.

This clonotype showed up just a few times. This sequence joins TRBV12-3 or TRBV12-4 and TRBJ2-7, with 7 bases that match TRBD2. This CDR3 contains 13 residues. Trimming took 3 bases from V and 6 from J; bases not matched to a gene: 5. CDR3 residues: CASSFQGGGEQYF. DNA of the CDR3: TGTGCCAGCAGTTTCCAGGGCGGGGGCGAGCAGTACTTC.

This clonotype has a count of ten or more. The chain's CDR3 is CASSQLRTSGSTDTQYF. The CDR3 DNA reads TGCGCCAGCAGTCAACTCAGGACTAGCGGGAGCACAGATACGCAGTATTTT. The chain joins TRBV23-1 to TRBJ2-3; TRBD2 matches at 11 bases. TRBV23-1 carries the ORF label, with uncertain function. This CDR3 is built from 17 residues. The V and J ends lost 2 bases and 0 bases, in that order; junction bases with no gene match: 4.

A few counts support this clonotype. V and J are TRBV7-9 and TRBJ2-7, with TRBD2 matching 11 bases. The germline gives CDR1 SEHNR, CDR2 FQNEAQ (reference sequence). Trimming took 5 bases from V and 2 from J; bases not matched to a gene: 5. The CDR3 covers 15 residues. CDR3 nucleotide sequence: TGTGCCAGCAGCGGTCGACTAGCGGGGCCCTACGAGCAGTACTTC. Translating gives CASSGRLAGPYEQYF.

This clonotype appeared a few times. V gene TRBV5-1 combines with J gene TRBJ2-5; 10 bases line up with TRBD1. The CDR3 extends over 15 amino acids. Per germline, CDR1 SGHRS and CDR2 YFSETQ. The V and J ends lost 4 bases and 5 bases, in that order; junction bases with no gene match: 8. CDR3 bases: TGCGCCAGCAGCCTCCGGGACAGGGGCGCCGAGACCCAGTACTTC. Its protein is CASSLRDRGAETQYF.

This clonotype came up a few times. V is TRBV4-3 and J is TRBJ1-4; D uncertain. The CDR3 sequence is 18 residues long. CDR1 is LGHNA, CDR2 YSLEER, per germline. With 0 bases removed from V and 2 bases from J, the gap between germline ends came to 16 bases. The CDR3 DNA reads TGCGCCAGCAGCCAAGACGTGCTTTCGACTTGGACTAATGAAAAACTGTTTTTT. Translated: CASSQDVLSTWTNEKLFF.